The present T cell receptor (beta chain) was sequenced within a study of beta chain features in type 1 diabetes. Regarding the study as a whole: TCRB CDR3 length was moderately but significantly reduced in all four CD4+ subsets of Type 1 diabetes patients.

Per the germline V gene, CDR1 is SQVTM and CDR2 is ANQGSEA. V was trimmed by 5 bases and J by 3 bases, leaving 4 bases between them. The CDR3 length is 10 residues. cDNA synthesis used the whole RNA isolate, giving expressed TCRB sequences. This table comes from immunoSEQ multiplex PCR, and its TCRdb copy is limited to in-frame clones, with some not included. The table records fewer than 110,000 clones, 25% to 35% of them present only once. A remark on this clone: Its cognate antigen is unknown. Other DNA sequences in this specimen translate into the identical CDR3.

The receptor comes from a woman under 30 with type 1 diabetes. V gene TRBV29-1 combines with J gene TRBJ1-1; D not resolved. Sequenced material: central memory CD4+ T cells from blood. Here the CDR3 reads CSVLYTEAFF. CDR3 DNA sequence: TGCAGCGTTTTATACACTGAAGCTTTCTTT.